This note documents a single TCR beta chain sequence. Other DNA sequences in this specimen translate into the identical CDR3. V lost 2 bases to trimming and J lost 5 bases, with 9 bases between them. Germline loops: CDR1 MNHNS, CDR2 SASEGT. This CDR3 comprises 13 residues. The sample comes from a study of blood T cell repertoires in COVID-19. Study background: COVID-19 samples collected from the United States, Italy and Spain covered acute and convalescent phases. The analysed material was cDNA or gDNA that came from T cells, B-cell-depleted T cells, or PBMCs.

This table comes from immunoSEQ multiplex PCR, and its TCRdb copy is limited to in-frame clones, with some not included. In the table there are hundreds of thousands of clones, 86% of which are singletons. The sequencing input was peripheral blood. The chain links TRBV6-1 to TRBJ1-2; maybe TRBD1 (5 bases). The receptor was isolated from a woman older than 75 with COVID-19, enrolled during active disease. The CDR3 DNA is TGTGCCAGCAGTGAACCGCAGGGTTATGGCTACACCTTC. Amino acid sequence: CASSEPQGYGYTF.